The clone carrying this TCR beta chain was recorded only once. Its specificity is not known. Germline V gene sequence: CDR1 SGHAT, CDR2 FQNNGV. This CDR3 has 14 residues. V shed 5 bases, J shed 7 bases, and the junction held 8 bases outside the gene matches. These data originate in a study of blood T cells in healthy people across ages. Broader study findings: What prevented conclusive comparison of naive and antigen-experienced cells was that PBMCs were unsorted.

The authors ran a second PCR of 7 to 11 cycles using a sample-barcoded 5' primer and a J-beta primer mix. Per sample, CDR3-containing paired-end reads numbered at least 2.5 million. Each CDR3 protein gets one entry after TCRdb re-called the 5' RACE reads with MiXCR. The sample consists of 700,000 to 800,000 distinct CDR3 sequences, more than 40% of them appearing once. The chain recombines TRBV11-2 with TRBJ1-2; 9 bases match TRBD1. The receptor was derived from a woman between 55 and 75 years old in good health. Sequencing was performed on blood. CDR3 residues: CASSTQTGGFGYTF. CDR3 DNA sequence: TGTGCCAGCAGCACCCAAACAGGGGGCTTTGGCTACACCTTC.